This T cell receptor (beta chain) was identified during a study of patients with pleural tuberculosis. This clonotype came up a few times. Germline CDR1 is SNHLY and CDR2 is FYNNEI. Losses at the gene ends were 11 bases for V and 4 bases for J; bases not matched to a gene: 8. This CDR3 is built from 12 residues. Using its own MiXCR run on the reads, TCRdb lists one record per CDR3 protein. The profile shows 45,000 to 55,000 distinct CDR3 sequences, 6% to 9.5% of them singletons. The rearrangement links TRBV2 to TRBJ2-7, with 7 bases aligning to TRBD1. The sequence came from a human donor with pleural tuberculosis. CDR3 amino acids: CAQAGTEYEQYF. The DNA for the CDR3 is TGTGCCCAGGCCGGGACAGAGTACGAGCAGTACTTC.